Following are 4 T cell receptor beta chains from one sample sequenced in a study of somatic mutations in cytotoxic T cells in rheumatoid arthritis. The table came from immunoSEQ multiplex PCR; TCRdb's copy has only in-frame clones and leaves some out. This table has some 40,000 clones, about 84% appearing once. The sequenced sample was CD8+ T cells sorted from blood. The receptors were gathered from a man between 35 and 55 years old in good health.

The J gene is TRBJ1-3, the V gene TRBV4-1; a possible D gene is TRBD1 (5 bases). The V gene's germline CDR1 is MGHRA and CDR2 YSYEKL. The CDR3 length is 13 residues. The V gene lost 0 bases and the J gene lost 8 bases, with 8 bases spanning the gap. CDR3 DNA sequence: TGCGCCAGCAGCCAAGAACCCAGGGACACCATATATTTT. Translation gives CASSQEPRDTIYF.

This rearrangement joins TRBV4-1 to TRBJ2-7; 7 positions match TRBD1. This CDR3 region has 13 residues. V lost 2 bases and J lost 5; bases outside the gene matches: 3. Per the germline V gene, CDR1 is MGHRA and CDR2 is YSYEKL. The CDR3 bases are TGCGCCAGCAGCCAAAGGCAGGGGGACGAGCAGTACTTC. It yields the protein CASSQRQGDEQYF.

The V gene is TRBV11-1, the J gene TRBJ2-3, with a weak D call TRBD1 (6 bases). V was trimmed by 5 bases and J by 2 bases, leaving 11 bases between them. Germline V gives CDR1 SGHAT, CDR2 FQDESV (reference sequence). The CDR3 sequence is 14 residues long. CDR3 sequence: CASSRRGNTDTQYF. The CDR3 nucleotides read TGTGCCAGCAGCCGCAGGGGTAACACAGATACGCAGTATTTT.

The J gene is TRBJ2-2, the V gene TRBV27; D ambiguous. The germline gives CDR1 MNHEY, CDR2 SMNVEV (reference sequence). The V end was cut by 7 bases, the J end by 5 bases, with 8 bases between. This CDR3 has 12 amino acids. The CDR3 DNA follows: TGTGCCAGCAAGGAGTTTACCGGGGAGCTGTTTTTT. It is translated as CASKEFTGELFF.